The 31 T cell receptor beta chains listed next were all sequenced from one sample in a study of blood T cell repertoires in COVID-19. Generated by immunoSEQ multiplex PCR, the TCRdb table keeps only in-frame clones and is missing some. This sample yields some 220,000 clones, of which over 75% are seen a single time; around 13% belongs to the top ten. The sequenced material came from peripheral blood. These receptors were obtained from a human donor in a cohort sampled during active COVID-19.

The chain joins TRBV7-2 to TRBJ1-5; 8 bases align to TRBD1. J lost 6 bases, V lost 4 bases, and 14 bases had no gene match. This CDR3 region has 17 residues. Germline values: CDR1 SGHTA, CDR2 FQGNSA. The CDR3: CASSSRTGSVLGQPQHF. CDR3 coding DNA: TGTGCCAGCAGCTCGAGGACAGGGTCTGTCTTGGGTCAGCCCCAGCATTTT.

Only a few counts were recorded for this clone. The rearrangement links TRBV28 to TRBJ1-1; D gene uncertain. V lost 5 bases, J lost 8 bases, and 9 bases lay in between. The CDR3 consists of 11 residues. Germline V gives CDR1 MDHEN, CDR2 SYDVKM. CDR3 sequence reads: CASSLGGEAFF. In DNA, the CDR3 is TGTGCCAGCAGTCTCGGCGGGGAAGCTTTCTTT.

This clone was counted only a few times. V is TRBV7-9 and J is TRBJ1-3; D unresolved. Trimming shortened V by 3 bases and J by 4 bases, and 4 bases separated the two germline ends. Germline loops: CDR1 SEHNR, CDR2 FQNEAQ (reference sequence). The CDR3 spans 12 residues. CDR3 loop: CASSLQGNTIYF. CDR3 in DNA: TGTGCCAGCAGCTTGCAGGGAAACACCATATATTTT.

V gene TRBV11-3 combines with J gene TRBJ2-3, with a tentative D call TRBD2 (6 bases). The V end was cut by 1 base, the J end by 0 bases, with 11 bases between. Germline CDR1 is SGHNT and CDR2 is YENEEA. The CDR3 covers 16 residues. CDR3 loop: CASSLGDSGSTDTQYF. Written as DNA, the CDR3 is TGTGCCAGCAGCTTAGGGGATAGCGGTAGCACAGATACGCAGTATTTT.

This clone has a count of ten or more. The chain is built from TRBV9 and TRBJ1-6, with 7 bases aligning to TRBD1. The germline CDR1 and CDR2 sequences are SGDLS and YYNGEE. V lost 1 base, J lost 6 bases, and 7 bases stayed unmatched. The CDR3 totals 16 residues. The CDR3 sequence is CASSVTGGGVNSPLHF. The CDR3 coding sequence is TGTGCCAGCAGCGTAACGGGAGGGGGCGTTAATTCACCCCTCCACTTT.

This clone appeared a few times. The V gene is TRBV28, the J gene TRBJ2-2; 7 bases align to TRBD1. Germline V gene sequence: CDR1 MDHEN, CDR2 SYDVKM. The CDR3 sequence is 15 residues long. V dropped 4 bases and J dropped 1; count of bases not matched to a gene: 3. The CDR3 is CASSSGQLNTGELFF. The DNA for the CDR3 is TGTGCCAGCAGTTCGGGACAGCTGAACACCGGGGAGCTGTTTTTT. The entire variable domain, with the rest obtained from reference TRBV28 and TRBJ2-2, is as follows: DVKVTQSSRYLVKRTGEKVFLECVQDMDHENMFWYRQDPGLGLRLIYFSYDVKMKEKGDIPEGYSVSREKKERFSLILESASTNQTSMYLCASSSGQLNTGELFFGEGSRLTVL.

In this sample, this clone turned up a few times. Other DNA sequences from this sample encode an identical CDR3 as well. The CDR3 coding sequence is TGTGCCAGCAGTTTCTTGGATACGCAGTATTTT. Amino acid sequence: CASSFLDTQYF. The chain carries TRBV12-3 or TRBV12-4 and TRBJ2-3; D uncertain. The length of the CDR3 is 11 residues. Trimming took 3 bases from V and 6 from J, leaving 4 bases between them.

The rearrangement uses TRBV28 and TRBJ1-4; no reliable D call. Deletions cut 3 bases from V and 7 bases from J, with 18 bases between. The length of the CDR3 is 16 residues. Germline values: CDR1 MDHEN, CDR2 SYDVKM. The CDR3 region has the DNA TGTGCCAGCAGTTTCGGGAGAGAGGAAGGATTTGAAAAACTGTTTTTT. Protein sequence: CASSFGREEGFEKLFF.

The DNA for the CDR3 is TGTGCCAGCTCACCTCCGGGGCAGGGGGCTGGCTACACCTTC. It codes for CASSPPGQGAGYTF. The V call is TRBV18, the J call TRBJ1-2; 8 bases agree with TRBD1. Germline V gives CDR1 KGHSH, CDR2 LQKENI. V shed 3 bases and J 7 bases; nucleotides not matched to a gene: 7. The CDR3 sequence is 14 residues long.

This chain links TRBV7-3 with TRBJ1-1; 7 positions match TRBD1. V lost 4 bases and J lost 0; bases outside the gene matches: 2. CDR1 is SGHTA and CDR2 is FQGTGA in the germline V gene. The CDR3 is 14 amino acids. The CDR3 nucleotides read TGTGCCAGCAGCTCCGGACAGGTGAACACTGAAGCTTTCTTT. Residues: CASSSGQVNTEAFF.

J is TRBJ2-1 and V is TRBV12-3 or TRBV12-4; D might be TRBD1 (5 bases). The CDR3 extends over 12 amino acids. V lost 4 bases, J lost 5 bases, and 6 bases lay in between. The CDR3 coding sequence is TGTGCCAGCAGTTCACAGGACAATGAGCAGTTCTTC. Translating gives CASSSQDNEQFF.

This chain joins TRBV7-9 and TRBJ1-1; 10 bases match TRBD1. V shed 3 bases and J 6 bases; nucleotides not matched to a gene: 7. CDR1 and CDR2 from the germline V gene are SEHNR and FQNEAQ (reference sequence). The CDR3 length is 15 residues. This CDR3 reads CASSLGDRGRSEAFF. The CDR3 nucleotides read TGTGCCAGCAGCTTGGGGGACAGGGGTAGGTCTGAAGCTTTCTTT.

V is TRBV11-3 and J is TRBJ2-5; 14 bases align to TRBD2. There are 16 residues in the CDR3. The V gene end was trimmed by 5 bases and the J gene end by 5 bases; junction bases not matched to a gene: 7. CDR1 and CDR2 (germline): SGHNT, YENEEA. DNA of the CDR3: TGTGCCAGCAGCCCGGGACTAGCGGGAGACGGGGAGACCCAGTACTTC. It specifies CASSPGLAGDGETQYF.

The chain employs TRBV30 and TRBJ1-5; tentatively, D is TRBD1 (5 bases). V lost 2 bases and J lost 0, with 14 bases in between. This CDR3 comprises 16 residues. Germline CDR1 GTSNPN, CDR2 SVGIG (reference sequence). CDR3 loop: CAWSWGGGISNQPQHF. In DNA, the CDR3 is TGTGCCTGGAGTTGGGGGGGAGGGATTAGCAATCAGCCCCAGCATTTT.

The gene calls are TRBV6-2 or TRBV6-3 and TRBJ2-1; no clear D. Germline V CDR1 and CDR2: MNHEY, SVGEGT. Trimming took off 6 bases at V and 8 bases at J, with 8 bases between the two ends. This CDR3 is built from 11 residues. The CDR3 nucleotides read TGTGCCAGCAGCGCAGCGTATGAGCAGTTCTTC. Its protein product is CASSAAYEQFF.

This clone was detected only a few times. This sequence joins TRBV2 and TRBJ1-1; unclear D gene. Germline CDR1 reads SNHLY; CDR2 reads FYNNEI. The CDR3 runs to 13 residues. V shed 2 bases and J shed 6 bases, with 10 bases lying between them. The CDR3 reads CASSEFGLSEAFF. The CDR3 DNA reads as TGTGCCAGCAGTGAATTCGGGTTGTCTGAAGCTTTCTTT.

The V and J genes are TRBV28 and TRBJ2-7; unclear D gene. Germline V CDR1 and CDR2: MDHEN, SYDVKM. V lost 6 bases, J lost 4 bases, and 7 bases lay in between. This CDR3 comprises 11 residues. CDR3 DNA sequence: TGTGCCAGCAGCCGCCGGTACGAGCAGTACTTC. Encoded protein: CASSRRYEQYF. The full variable domain, rest sourced from reference TRBV28 and TRBJ2-7, is DVKVTQSSRYLVKRTGEKVFLECVQDMDHENMFWYRQDPGLGLRLIYFSYDVKMKEKGDIPEGYSVSREKKERFSLILESASTNQTSMYLCASSRRYEQYFGPGTRLTVT.

This chain connects TRBV6-5 to TRBJ1-4; D is uncertain. Germline V gene data show CDR1 as MNHEY and CDR2 as SVGAGI. The CDR3 length is 15 residues. V was cut by 0 bases and J by 4 bases, with 9 bases left in between. CDR3 in DNA: TGTGCCAGCAGTTACTCGTTCGGGAGTAATGAAAAACTGTTTTTT. Translating it yields CASSYSFGSNEKLFF.

This chain joins TRBV6-4 and TRBJ2-5; no firm D call. Germline V gene lookup returns CDR1 MRHNA and CDR2 SNTAGT. V lost 2 bases and J 3 bases, leaving 19 bases between the germline ends. CDR3 length: 17 residues. The CDR3 spells CASSDLSSKPSEETQYF. CDR3 sequence (DNA): TGTGCCAGCAGTGACCTGTCTAGTAAACCCTCCGAAGAGACCCAGTACTTC.

V is TRBV9 and J is TRBJ2-6; TRBD1 is a possible D gene (5 bases). This CDR3 contains 13 residues. Germline V gene data show CDR1 as SGDLS and CDR2 as YYNGEE. The V gene lost 5 bases and the J gene lost 2 bases, with 5 bases spanning the gap. CDR3 nucleotide sequence: TGTGCCAGCAGGGGGCCTGGGGCCAACGTCCTGACTTTC. Its protein is CASRGPGANVLTF.

The J gene is TRBJ2-5, the V gene TRBV4-1, with 7 bases fitting TRBD2. CDR3 length: 19 amino acids. Per germline, CDR1 MGHRA and CDR2 YSYEKL. With 0 bases clipped from V and 0 bases from J, the junction kept 13 bases outside the gene matches. The chain's CDR3 is CASSQDEVSLAEYQETQYF. CDR3 sequence (DNA): TGCGCCAGCAGCCAAGATGAGGTCTCCCTAGCGGAGTACCAAGAGACCCAGTACTTC.

This chain connects TRBV5-1 to TRBJ2-1; no firm D call. Germline CDR1 reads SGHRS; CDR2 reads YFSETQ. V gave up 3 bases and J gave up 3 bases, with 13 bases separating them. This CDR3 comprises 15 residues. CDR3 sequence: CASSSDLVGYNEQFF. CDR3 bases: TGCGCCAGCAGCTCCGATCTCGTCGGCTACAATGAGCAGTTCTTC.

This chain links TRBV6-5 with TRBJ1-4; D is unclear. The CDR3 length is 16 residues. The V gene's germline CDR1 is MNHEY and CDR2 SVGAGI. The V end was cut by 0 bases, the J end by 4 bases, with 12 bases between. This CDR3 is CASSYSARTFNEKLFF. CDR3 coding DNA: TGTGCCAGCAGTTACTCGGCCAGAACCTTTAATGAAAAACTGTTTTTT.

This clone was observed a handful of times. The chain carries TRBV2 and TRBJ1-4; D call uncertain. V was pared by 4 bases and J by 6 bases, with 9 bases between. Germline CDR1 SNHLY, CDR2 FYNNEI. This CDR3 contains 13 residues. The CDR3, as DNA: TGTGCCAGCAGTGTCCTGGGAGATGAAAAACTGTTTTTT. This encodes CASSVLGDEKLFF.

V gene TRBV19 combines with J gene TRBJ2-2; 10 bases align to TRBD1. Germline loops: CDR1 LNHDA, CDR2 SQIVND (reference sequence). CDR3 length: 15 amino acids. V was clipped by 6 bases and J by 6 bases; unmatched bases: 7. The CDR3 protein is CASRLGQGISGELFF. CDR3 in DNA: TGTGCCAGTAGATTGGGACAGGGGATCTCCGGGGAGCTGTTTTTT.

The chain recombines TRBV4-2 with TRBJ2-3; D call uncertain. The V gene's germline CDR1 is LGHNA and CDR2 YNFKEQ. Trimming stripped 0 bases from V and 9 bases from J, with 7 bases between. The CDR3 contains 12 residues. The CDR3, as DNA: TGTGCCAGCAGCCAAGAACCTCGGACGCAGTATTTT. Translating it yields CASSQEPRTQYF.

This clone was observed once. The junction does not match germline at one end; this may be a read error. J is TRBJ2-1 and V is TRBV29-1; TRBD2 is a possible D gene (6 bases). This CDR3 is 14 amino acids long. Per the germline V gene, CDR1 is SQVTM and CDR2 is ANQGSEA. The CDR3 loop is CSVSGLDSFNEQFF. For the CDR3, the DNA is TGCAGCGTATCGGGACTGGACTCCTTCAATGAGCAGTTCTTC.

On this clone: A read error is possible here, since a much larger clone lies one base away. J is TRBJ1-1 and V is TRBV7-9; TRBD1 matches at 7 bases. V dropped 5 bases and J dropped 1; count of bases not matched to a gene: 4. The germline CDR1 and CDR2 sequences are SEHNR and FQNEAQ (reference sequence). The CDR3 has 14 amino acids. This CDR3 is CASSLGTANTEAFF. As DNA, the CDR3 is TGTGCCAGCAGCCTGGGGACAGCGAACACTGAAGCTTTCTTT.

This chain joins TRBV6-2 or TRBV6-3 and TRBJ1-2; D gene unclear. This CDR3 is 13 amino acids long. V lost 2 bases to trimming and J lost 4 bases, with 8 bases between them. Germline loops: CDR1 MNHEY, CDR2 SVGEGT. Written as DNA, the CDR3 is TGTGCCAGCAGTTACCAGGCCACCTATGGCTACACCTTC. As protein: CASSYQATYGYTF.

V gene TRBV19 combines with J gene TRBJ1-6; D unclear. Per the germline V gene, CDR1 is LNHDA and CDR2 is SQIVND (reference sequence). V lost 4 bases, J lost 7 bases, and 14 bases lay in between. The CDR3 consists of 15 residues. The CDR3 sequence is CASSTVASPNSPLHF. DNA for the CDR3: TGTGCCAGTAGTACGGTCGCTTCTCCCAATTCACCCCTCCACTTT.

This chain connects TRBV24-1 to TRBJ2-1, with 15 nucleotides matching TRBD2. Germline V CDR1 and CDR2: KGHDR, SFDVKD. Trimming removed 4 bases from V and 2 bases from J; junction bases left unmatched: 11. This CDR3 comprises 20 residues. The CDR3 DNA reads TGTGCCACCAGTGACGATGCCCGGACTAGCGGGAGGGTAACCTACAATGAGCAGTTCTTC. Encoded protein: CATSDDARTSGRVTYNEQFF.